Listed below are T cell receptor beta chains from one sample, sequenced in a study of T cells in Graves' hyperthyroidism and ophthalmopathy. TCRdb re-derived calls from the multiplex PCR reads in MiXCR, one entry per CDR3 protein. Here the sample spans under 300,000 distinct CDR3 sequences, more than 12% being singletons. Sequenced sample: blood. The receptors stem from a woman between 35 and 50 years old with Graves' hyperthyroidism that later progressed to Graves' ophthalmopathy. CDR3s include the opening cysteine and the closing phenylalanine or tryptophan. The D gene is left open where the match is weak.

D gene: -
V gene: TRBV7-8
J gene: TRBJ2-5
CDR3 protein: CASSEEVARETQYF

D gene: -
V gene: TRBV12-3/TRBV12-4
J gene: TRBJ2-5
CDR3 protein: CASTQARGGTEYF

D gene: -
V gene: TRBV7-3
J gene: TRBJ2-3
CDR3 protein: CASSSLDQPDTQYF

D gene: -
V gene: TRBV18
J gene: TRBJ1-3
CDR3 protein: CASSPSAGPSGNTIYF

D gene: TRBD2
V gene: TRBV6-1
J gene: TRBJ2-3
CDR3 protein: CASTRLAGVGGTDTQYF

D gene: TRBD1
V gene: TRBV6-6
J gene: TRBJ2-3
CDR3 protein: CASSYSNRGRTDTQYF

D gene: -
V gene: TRBV29-1
J gene: TRBJ1-2
CDR3 protein: CSVEMNRYGYTF

D gene: -
V gene: TRBV7-6
J gene: TRBJ1-1
CDR3 protein: CATGVRFHFTEAFF

D gene: -
V gene: TRBV6-1
J gene: TRBJ1-2
CDR3 protein: CASSSDPYSRQGYTF

D gene: -
V gene: TRBV2
J gene: TRBJ2-7
CDR3 protein: CASSPRHPSDEQYF

D gene: TRBD1
V gene: TRBV2
J gene: TRBJ2-1
CDR3 protein: CASSLELPRDRGKGYEQFF

D gene: TRBD2
V gene: TRBV7-6
J gene: TRBJ2-1
CDR3 protein: CASSWEGLGHNEQFF

D gene: -
V gene: TRBV29-1
J gene: TRBJ1-3
CDR3 protein: CSVEGWQTTSGNTIYF

D gene: -
V gene: TRBV19
J gene: TRBJ1-2
CDR3 protein: CASSIDTGGYGYTF

D gene: -
V gene: TRBV20-1
J gene: TRBJ2-3
CDR3 protein: CSAEPPHWGSQYF

D gene: TRBD2
V gene: TRBV6-2/TRBV6-3
J gene: TRBJ2-2
CDR3 protein: CASSYYGLAGVGTGELFF

D gene: -
V gene: TRBV27
J gene: TRBJ2-5
CDR3 protein: CASRTGLLQETQYF

D gene: -
V gene: TRBV20-1
J gene: TRBJ1-6
CDR3 protein: CSASAGMNPNSPLHF

D gene: TRBD1
V gene: TRBV6-1
J gene: TRBJ1-5
CDR3 protein: CASWTGGDQPQHF

D gene: -
V gene: TRBV5-1
J gene: TRBJ2-2
CDR3 protein: CASSSQDSGELFF

D gene: -
V gene: TRBV7-9
J gene: TRBJ2-1
CDR3 protein: CASSSPRDLYNEQFF

D gene: TRBD2
V gene: TRBV4-2
J gene: TRBJ2-7
CDR3 protein: CASSQTPSGSSNEQYF

D gene: -
V gene: TRBV9
J gene: TRBJ2-7
CDR3 protein: CASSVGSYYEQYF

D gene: TRBD1
V gene: TRBV3-1
J gene: TRBJ2-2
CDR3 protein: CASSRGQGTGELFF

D gene: -
V gene: TRBV9
J gene: TRBJ2-2
CDR3 protein: CACSPLGSGQVDTGELFF

D gene: -
V gene: TRBV20-1
J gene: TRBJ1-6
CDR3 protein: CSARDPTGTIVSPLHF

D gene: -
V gene: TRBV7-2
J gene: TRBJ2-1
CDR3 protein: CASNSYSQQFF

D gene: TRBD2
V gene: TRBV11-2
J gene: TRBJ2-1
CDR3 protein: CASRTSGRNEQFF

D gene: -
V gene: TRBV12-3/TRBV12-4
J gene: TRBJ1-1
CDR3 protein: CASSFVTPGRAFF

D gene: TRBD1
V gene: TRBV27
J gene: TRBJ1-5
CDR3 protein: CASSLVSTGGNQPQHF

D gene: -
V gene: TRBV28
J gene: TRBJ2-7
CDR3 protein: CASRAAVWGDRYEQYF

D gene: -
V gene: TRBV6-2/TRBV6-3
J gene: TRBJ2-1
CDR3 protein: CASSYGGTPYNEHFF

D gene: -
V gene: TRBV5-1
J gene: TRBJ2-1
CDR3 protein: CASSSRGGGDEQFF

D gene: TRBD2
V gene: TRBV7-9
J gene: TRBJ2-3
CDR3 protein: CASSLADRLAGGPDTQYF

D gene: -
V gene: TRBV2
J gene: TRBJ2-4
CDR3 protein: CASLKGLLAKNIQYF

D gene: -
V gene: TRBV30
J gene: TRBJ1-5
CDR3 protein: CAWSGQGNQPQHF

D gene: -
V gene: TRBV28
J gene: TRBJ2-7
CDR3 protein: CASSLRDATSYEQYF

D gene: -
V gene: TRBV28
J gene: TRBJ2-5
CDR3 protein: CASSVHYLETQYF

D gene: -
V gene: TRBV19
J gene: TRBJ1-1
CDR3 protein: CASTWGRTEAFF

D gene: -
V gene: TRBV5-1
J gene: TRBJ1-6
CDR3 protein: CASSLGDSGTLHF

D gene: -
V gene: TRBV6-2/TRBV6-3
J gene: TRBJ2-7
CDR3 protein: CASRLIGPGGEQYF

D gene: -
V gene: TRBV3-1
J gene: TRBJ2-1
CDR3 protein: CASSQDLQGYNEQFF

D gene: -
V gene: TRBV30
J gene: TRBJ1-4
CDR3 protein: CAWSRGVVNGKLFF

D gene: TRBD2
V gene: TRBV11-2
J gene: TRBJ2-1
CDR3 protein: CASSWNPGTSRCHNEQFF

D gene: -
V gene: TRBV7-3
J gene: TRBJ2-6
CDR3 protein: CASSHGGPGANVLTF

D gene: -
V gene: TRBV11-2
J gene: TRBJ2-1
CDR3 protein: CASSGPYRSNEQFF

D gene: -
V gene: TRBV12-3/TRBV12-4
J gene: TRBJ1-5
CDR3 protein: CASSLLGGNQPQHF

D gene: TRBD1
V gene: TRBV6-2/TRBV6-3
J gene: TRBJ2-3
CDR3 protein: CANRDTPWTGFFTDTQYF

D gene: -
V gene: TRBV19
J gene: TRBJ1-2
CDR3 protein: CASSHNSAFGYTF

D gene: -
V gene: TRBV7-2
J gene: TRBJ2-7
CDR3 protein: CASSLGPAQSEQYF

D gene: TRBD1
V gene: TRBV7-9
J gene: TRBJ2-3
CDR3 protein: CASSRPRTGGVTDTQYF

D gene: -
V gene: TRBV7-7
J gene: TRBJ2-1
CDR3 protein: CASSLDTNLYNEQFF

D gene: TRBD1
V gene: TRBV6-1
J gene: TRBJ1-6
CDR3 protein: CASKTGGSYNSPLHF

D gene: -
V gene: TRBV11-2
J gene: TRBJ1-1
CDR3 protein: CASSLVNIEAFF